These 20 T cell receptor beta chains were sequenced from one sample in a study of T cell responses to AZD1222 COVID-19 vaccine. TCRdb keeps only in-frame clones here, not all; method: immunoSEQ multiplex PCR. The table records about 84,000 clones, 70% to 90% of them present only once. The material sequenced was peripheral blood, taken on day 0 of AZD1222 vaccination. Every receptor here comes from an adult in good health.

The chain carries TRBV6-1 and TRBJ2-7; tentative D call: TRBD2 (5 bases). CDR1 and CDR2 (germline): MNHNS, SASEGT. Trimming stripped 4 bases from V and 3 bases from J, with 19 bases between. This CDR3 contains 16 residues. The CDR3 coding sequence is TGTGCCAGCAGTGCCCTTGGTGAGGGAGTCAACTACGAGCAGTACTTC. Translated: CASSALGEGVNYEQYF.

Concerning this clone: Other DNA sequences from this sample encode an identical CDR3 as well. The chain is built from TRBV7-2 and TRBJ1-1; no firm D call. Germline CDR1 SGHTA, CDR2 FQGNSA. Trimming took off 1 base at V and 1 base at J, with 4 bases between the two ends. This CDR3 has 13 residues. The CDR3 DNA is TGTGCCAGCAGCTTAGGACAGAACACTGAAGCTTTCTTT. As protein: CASSLGQNTEAFF.

The chain joins TRBV20-1 to TRBJ1-5; D remains unclear. Germline V gene sequence: CDR1 DFQATT, CDR2 SNEGSKA (reference sequence). The V end was cut by 3 bases, the J end by 0 bases, with 6 bases between. The CDR3 length is 13 residues. Written as DNA, the CDR3 is TGCAGTGCTAGTCTGACTAGCAATCAGCCCCAGCATTTT. Protein: CSASLTSNQPQHF.

This chain connects TRBV18 to TRBJ2-7; D is possibly TRBD1 (6 bases). The V end lost 6 bases, the J end lost 2 bases, and 11 bases lay between the germline ends. Germline V CDR1 and CDR2: KGHSH, LQKENI. The length of the CDR3 is 13 residues. The CDR3 spells CASSWDNTYEQYF. CDR3 DNA sequence: TGTGCCAGCTCGTGGGACAATACCTACGAGCAGTACTTC. Combining the CDR3 with reference TRBV18 and TRBJ2-7 gives the whole variable domain NAGVMQNPRHLVRRRGQEARLRCSPMKGHSHVYWYRQLPEEGLKFMVYLQKENIIDESGMPKERFSAEFPKEGPSILRIQQVVRGDSAAYFCASSWDNTYEQYFGPGTRLTVT.

This clone came up once. The rearrangement uses TRBV2 and TRBJ2-1, with TRBD2 as a possible D gene (6 bases). Germline CDR1 and CDR2: SNHLY and FYNNEI. This CDR3 spans 13 amino acids. V shed 6 bases and J shed 7 bases, with 13 bases lying between them. In DNA form, the CDR3 reads TGTGCCAGCAGGACGGGGGTTGGAAATGAGCAGTTCTTC. Its protein product is CASRTGVGNEQFF.

The chain joins TRBV9 to TRBJ1-2; tentative D call: TRBD1 (6 bases). The CDR3 is 16 amino acids. CDR1 and CDR2 (germline): SGDLS, YYNGEE. V shed 0 bases and J shed 3 bases, with 15 bases lying between them. CDR3 loop: CASSVGGHFVDYGYTF. CDR3 in DNA: TGTGCCAGCAGCGTAGGGGGGCACTTCGTGGACTATGGCTACACCTTC.

The CDR3 loop reads CASSDIGTGKETQYF. CDR3 bases: TGTGCCAGCAGCGACATCGGGACTGGCAAAGAGACCCAGTACTTC. The chain recombines TRBV6-5 with TRBJ2-5; weak D call: TRBD2 (6 bases). V shed 6 bases and J shed 3 bases, with 17 bases lying between them. Germline V gives CDR1 MNHEY, CDR2 SVGAGI. The CDR3 is made up of 15 amino acids.

This chain joins TRBV19 and TRBJ1-1; 9 positions agree with TRBD1. The CDR3 loop spans 14 amino acids. CDR1 and CDR2 (germline): LNHDA, SQIVND (reference sequence). The V and J ends lost 6 bases and 6 bases, in that order; junction bases with no gene match: 8. CDR3 bases: TGTGCCAGTAGCTTACAGGGGGCGGTCTCTGAAGCTTTCTTT. Protein: CASSLQGAVSEAFF.

In this sample, this clone turned up once. The chain links TRBV2 to TRBJ2-1; no definite D call. V lost 8 bases, J lost 2 bases, and 7 bases lay in between. This CDR3 spans 12 amino acids. From germline, CDR1 is SNHLY and CDR2 FYNNEI. CDR3 bases: TGTGCCAGCGTGTTGGCCTACAATGAGCAGTTCTTC. Translation gives CASVLAYNEQFF.

The V call is TRBV29-1, the J call TRBJ2-7; tentatively, D is TRBD1 (6 bases). Per germline, CDR1 SQVTM and CDR2 ANQGSEA. CDR3 length equals 13 residues. Trimming took off 6 bases at V and 1 base at J, with 13 bases between the two ends. The CDR3 DNA is TGCAGCGTCGCTGAAGGGGGTTCCTACGAGCAGTACTTC. Amino acids: CSVAEGGSYEQYF.

The chain recombines TRBV30 with TRBJ1-2; tentative D call: TRBD1 (5 bases). The V gene lost 1 base and the J gene lost 6 bases, with 15 bases spanning the gap. The germline CDR1 and CDR2 sequences are GTSNPN and SVGIG (reference sequence). CDR3 length: 14 residues. CDR3 in DNA: TGTGCCTGGAGTGCGTTGCGGGGCTTAGATGGCTACACCTTC. It encodes CAWSALRGLDGYTF.

The genes are TRBV3-1 (or the pseudogene TRBV3-2) and TRBJ1-2; the D is unclear. Germline CDR1 and CDR2: LGHDT and YNNKEL (reference sequence). Trimming took off 3 bases at V and 8 bases at J, with 19 bases between the two ends. This CDR3 has 15 amino acids. The DNA of the CDR3 is TGTGCCAGCAGCCATGATTACCATTTTCGGTCCGGCTACACCTTC. Its translation: CASSHDYHFRSGYTF.

This rearrangement joins TRBV5-6 to TRBJ2-1, with D unresolved. Germline lookup yields CDR1 SGHDT and CDR2 YYEEEE. The CDR3 is made up of 13 amino acids. V dropped 2 bases and J dropped 4 bases, with 7 bases sitting between them. The CDR3 nucleotides read TGTGCCAGCAGCTTTTCCGGTTACAATGAGCAGTTCTTC. This gives the protein CASSFSGYNEQFF.

The chain has TRBV2 and TRBJ2-7; tentative D call: TRBD2 (5 bases). Germline V gene lookup returns CDR1 SNHLY and CDR2 FYNNEI. CDR3 length: 11 amino acids. Deletions cut 11 bases from V and 0 bases from J, with 8 bases between. The CDR3 nucleotides are TGTGCCGGAACTAGCTCCTACGAGCAGTACTTC. Protein product: CAGTSSYEQYF.

V is TRBV19 and J is TRBJ1-5, with 7 bases that match TRBD1. The CDR3 is 14 residues long. With V trimmed by 3 bases and J by 7 bases, 6 bases remained unmatched. The germline CDR1 and CDR2 sequences are LNHDA and SQIVND (reference sequence). This CDR3 reads CASSIPRRGQPQHF. As DNA, the CDR3 is TGTGCCAGTAGTATTCCCCGCAGGGGGCAGCCCCAGCATTTT.

The chain carries TRBV19 and TRBJ1-3; D call uncertain. Per the germline V gene, CDR1 is LNHDA and CDR2 is SQIVND (reference sequence). This CDR3 contains 16 residues. V was pared by 2 bases and J by 0 bases, with 11 bases between. CDR3 sequence reads: CASSIYRHSSGNTIYF. CDR3 sequence (DNA): TGTGCCAGTAGTATATACCGACATTCCTCTGGAAACACCATATATTTT.

The V gene is TRBV19, the J gene TRBJ2-5; perhaps D is TRBD1 or TRBD2 (5 bases each). From germline, CDR1 is LNHDA and CDR2 SQIVND (reference sequence). V gave up 4 bases and J gave up 2 bases, with 11 bases separating them. The CDR3 length is 14 residues. In nucleotides, the CDR3 is TGTGCCAGTAGTACGGGGACGCCTCAAGAGACCCAGTACTTC. It is translated as CASSTGTPQETQYF.

V is TRBV3-1 (or the pseudogene TRBV3-2) and J is TRBJ1-1; maybe TRBD1 (5 bases). The ends were cut back, 2 bases at V and 3 bases at J, with 16 bases in the middle. There are 16 residues in the CDR3. Germline CDR1 LGHDT, CDR2 YNNKEL (reference sequence). The DNA of the CDR3 is TGTGCCAGCAGCCAATGGGGGGAGGGTTCTGACACTGAAGCTTTCTTT. Protein sequence: CASSQWGEGSDTEAFF.

The rearrangement uses TRBV9 and TRBJ1-6, with D perhaps matching TRBD1 (5 bases). The germline gives CDR1 SGDLS, CDR2 YYNGEE. Trimming pared 7 bases from V and 2 bases from J, leaving 7 bases between. The CDR3 runs to 13 residues. This chain's CDR3 is CASGDAYNSPLHF. The DNA for the CDR3 is TGTGCCAGCGGGGACGCCTATAATTCACCCCTCCACTTT.

The chain is built from TRBV10-2 and TRBJ1-4; TRBD1 aligns across 10 bases. V gave up 4 bases and J gave up 8 bases; unmatched junction bases: 1. Germline V gene sequence: CDR1 WSHSY, CDR2 SAAADI. The CDR3 totals 13 residues. The CDR3: CASSGGQGEKLFF. The CDR3 nucleotides are TGCGCCAGCAGTGGGGGACAGGGGGAAAAACTGTTTTTT.